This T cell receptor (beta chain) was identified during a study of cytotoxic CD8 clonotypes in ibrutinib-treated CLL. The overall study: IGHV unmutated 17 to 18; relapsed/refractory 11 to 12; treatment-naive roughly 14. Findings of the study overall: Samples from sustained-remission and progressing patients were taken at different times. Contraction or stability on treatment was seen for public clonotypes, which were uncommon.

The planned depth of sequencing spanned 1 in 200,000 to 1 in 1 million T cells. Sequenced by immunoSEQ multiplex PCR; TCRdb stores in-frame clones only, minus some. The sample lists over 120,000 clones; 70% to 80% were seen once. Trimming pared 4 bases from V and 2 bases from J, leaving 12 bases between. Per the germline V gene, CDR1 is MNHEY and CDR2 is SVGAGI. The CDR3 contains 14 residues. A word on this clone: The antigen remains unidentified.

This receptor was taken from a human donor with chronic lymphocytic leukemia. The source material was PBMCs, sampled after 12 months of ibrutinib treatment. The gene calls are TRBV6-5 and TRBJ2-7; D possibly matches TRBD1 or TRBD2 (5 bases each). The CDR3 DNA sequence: TGTGCCAGCAGTTCATCGGGGCGCCCCTACGAGCAGTACTTC. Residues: CASSSSGRPYEQYF.